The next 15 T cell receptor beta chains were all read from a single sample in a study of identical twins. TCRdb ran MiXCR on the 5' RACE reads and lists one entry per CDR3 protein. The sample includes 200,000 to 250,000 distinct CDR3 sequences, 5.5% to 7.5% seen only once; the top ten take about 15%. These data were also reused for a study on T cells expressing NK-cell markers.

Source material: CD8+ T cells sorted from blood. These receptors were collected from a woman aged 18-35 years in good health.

In nucleotides, the CDR3 is TGTGCCTGGAGCGTTCCGGGACTAGCGGTTCCCGGGGAGCTGTTTTTT. Encoded protein: CAWSVPGLAVPGELFF. V is TRBV30 and J is TRBJ2-2; 11 bases match TRBD2. In germline, CDR1 is GTSNPN, CDR2 SVGIG (reference sequence). V shed 3 bases, J shed 6 bases, and the junction held 9 bases outside the gene matches. This CDR3 is 16 amino acids long.

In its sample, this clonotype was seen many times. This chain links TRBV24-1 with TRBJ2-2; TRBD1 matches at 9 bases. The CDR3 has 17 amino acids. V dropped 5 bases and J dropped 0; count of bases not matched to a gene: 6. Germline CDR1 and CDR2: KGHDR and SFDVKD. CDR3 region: CATSGGQGGSNTGELFF. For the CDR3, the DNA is TGTGCCACCAGTGGGGGACAGGGTGGCTCGAACACCGGGGAGCTGTTTTTT.

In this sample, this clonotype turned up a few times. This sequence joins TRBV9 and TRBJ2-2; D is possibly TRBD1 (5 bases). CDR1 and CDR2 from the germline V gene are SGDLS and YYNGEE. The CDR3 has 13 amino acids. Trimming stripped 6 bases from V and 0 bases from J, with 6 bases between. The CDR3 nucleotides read TGTGCCAGCAAGGGGACGAACACCGGGGAGCTGTTTTTT. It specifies CASKGTNTGELFF.

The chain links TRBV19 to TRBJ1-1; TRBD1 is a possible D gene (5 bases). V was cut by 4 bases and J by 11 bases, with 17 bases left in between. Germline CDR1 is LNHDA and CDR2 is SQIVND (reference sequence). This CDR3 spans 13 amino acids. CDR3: CASSNPLQVGAFF. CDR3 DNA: TGTGCCAGTAGTAATCCGTTACAGGTTGGGGCTTTCTTT.

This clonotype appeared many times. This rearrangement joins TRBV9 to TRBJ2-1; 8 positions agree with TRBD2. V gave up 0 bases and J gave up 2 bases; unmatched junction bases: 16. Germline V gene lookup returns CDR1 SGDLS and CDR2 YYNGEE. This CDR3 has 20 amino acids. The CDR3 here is CASSVDPLAGLQTAYNEQFF. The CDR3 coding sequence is TGTGCCAGCAGCGTAGATCCTCTAGCGGGCCTCCAAACAGCCTACAATGAGCAGTTCTTC.

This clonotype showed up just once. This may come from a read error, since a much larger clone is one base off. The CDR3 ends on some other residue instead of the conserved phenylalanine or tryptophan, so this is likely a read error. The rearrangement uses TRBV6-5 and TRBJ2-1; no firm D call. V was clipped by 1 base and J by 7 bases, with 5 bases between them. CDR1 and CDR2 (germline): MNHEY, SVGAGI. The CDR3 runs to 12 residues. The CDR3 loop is CASSYLGNEQFL. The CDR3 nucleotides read TGTGCCAGCAGTTACTTGGGAAATGAGCAGTTCTTA.

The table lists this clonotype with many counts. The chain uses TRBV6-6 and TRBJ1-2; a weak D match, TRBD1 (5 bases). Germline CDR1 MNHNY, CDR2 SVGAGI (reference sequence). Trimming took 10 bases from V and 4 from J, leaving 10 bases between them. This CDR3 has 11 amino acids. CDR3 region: CANWDGYGYTF. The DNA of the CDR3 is TGTGCCAACTGGGACGGCTATGGCTACACCTTC.

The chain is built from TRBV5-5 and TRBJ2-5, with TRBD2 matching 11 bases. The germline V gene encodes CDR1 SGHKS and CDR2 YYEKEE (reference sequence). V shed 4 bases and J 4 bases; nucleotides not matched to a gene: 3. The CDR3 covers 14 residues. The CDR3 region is CASSLSGGAETQYF. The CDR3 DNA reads TGTGCCAGCAGCCTTAGCGGGGGGGCAGAGACCCAGTACTTC.

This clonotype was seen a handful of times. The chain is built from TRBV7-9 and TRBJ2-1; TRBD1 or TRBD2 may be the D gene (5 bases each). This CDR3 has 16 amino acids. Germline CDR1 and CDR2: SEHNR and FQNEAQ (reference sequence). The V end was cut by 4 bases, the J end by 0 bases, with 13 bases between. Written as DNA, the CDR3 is TGTGCCAGCAGCTCCCCCGGGACCCACTCCTACAATGAGCAGTTCTTC. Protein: CASSSPGTHSYNEQFF.

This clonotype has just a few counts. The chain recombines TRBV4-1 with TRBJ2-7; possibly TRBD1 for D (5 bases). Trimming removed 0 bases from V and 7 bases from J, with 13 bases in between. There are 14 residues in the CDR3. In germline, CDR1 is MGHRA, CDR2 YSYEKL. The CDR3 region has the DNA TGCGCCAGCAGCCAAGATTTCAGGGCCTGGGAGCAGTACTTC. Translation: CASSQDFRAWEQYF.

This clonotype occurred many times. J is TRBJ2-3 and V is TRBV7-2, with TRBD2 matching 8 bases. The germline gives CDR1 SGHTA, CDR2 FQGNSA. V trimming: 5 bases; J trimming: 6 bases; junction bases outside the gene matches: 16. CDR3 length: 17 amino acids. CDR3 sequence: CASSPLLAGGLSDTQYF. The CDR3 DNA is TGTGCCAGCAGCCCACTATTGGCGGGAGGACTGTCGGATACGCAGTATTTT.

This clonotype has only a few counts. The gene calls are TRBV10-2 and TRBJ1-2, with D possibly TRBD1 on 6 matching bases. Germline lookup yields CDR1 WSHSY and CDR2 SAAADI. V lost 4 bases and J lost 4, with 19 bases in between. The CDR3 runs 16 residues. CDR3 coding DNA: TGCGCCAGCAGTGTCGTGGGGGGCGCAAGCCCCTATGGCTACACCTTC. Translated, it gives CASSVVGGASPYGYTF.

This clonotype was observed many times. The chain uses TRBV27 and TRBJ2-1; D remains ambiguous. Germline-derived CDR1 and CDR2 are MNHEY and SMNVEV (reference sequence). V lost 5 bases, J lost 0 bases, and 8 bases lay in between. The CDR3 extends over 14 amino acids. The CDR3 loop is CASSQSHSYNEQFF. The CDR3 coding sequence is TGTGCCAGCAGTCAGAGCCACTCCTACAATGAGCAGTTCTTC.

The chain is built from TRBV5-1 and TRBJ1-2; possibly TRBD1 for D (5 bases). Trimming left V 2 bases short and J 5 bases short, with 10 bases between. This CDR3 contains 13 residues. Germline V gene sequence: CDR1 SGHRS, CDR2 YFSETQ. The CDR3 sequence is CASSFGHLYGYTF. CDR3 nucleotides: TGCGCCAGCAGCTTCGGACATCTTTATGGCTACACCTTC.

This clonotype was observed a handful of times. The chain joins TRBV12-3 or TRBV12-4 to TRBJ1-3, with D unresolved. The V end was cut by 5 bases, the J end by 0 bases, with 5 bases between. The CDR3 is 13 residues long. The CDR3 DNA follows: TGTGCCAGCAGTCCGAGCTCTGGAAACACCATATATTTT. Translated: CASSPSSGNTIYF.